This TCR beta chain was profiled in a study of OX40 agonist ivuxolimab in advanced cancers. Study details: The study treated patients with ivuxolimab, an agonistic anti-OX40 (CD134) antibody. At 82.7% male, the cohort had a mean age of 60 years, ranging from about 23 to 80.

This CDR3 has 16 amino acids. Germline lookup yields CDR1 WSHSY and CDR2 SAAADI. The V segment lost 6 bases and the J segment 4 bases; nucleotides outside the gene matches: 8. Notes on this clone: Its antigen is unidentified.

The repertoire was sequenced with immunoSEQ multiplex PCR; TCRdb's copy has only in-frame clones and lacks some. The repertoire includes roughly 75,000 clones, around nine tenths of them detected once, and under 0.85% sits in the top ten. Study outcomes and limitations: More expanded clones were seen, on average, in CD8+ T cells than in CD4+.

This sample comprised CD4+ or CD8+ T cells sorted from blood, obtained in a trial of the OX40 agonist ivuxolimab. The genes are TRBV10-2 and TRBJ2-1; TRBD2 matches 11 bases. This TCR derives from an adult with an advanced solid tumor such as melanoma, head and neck, liver or kidney cancer. The CDR3 DNA is TGCGCCAGCAGAGCTGGACTAGCGGGCGTTTACAATGAGCAGTTCTTC. It specifies CASRAGLAGVYNEQFF.